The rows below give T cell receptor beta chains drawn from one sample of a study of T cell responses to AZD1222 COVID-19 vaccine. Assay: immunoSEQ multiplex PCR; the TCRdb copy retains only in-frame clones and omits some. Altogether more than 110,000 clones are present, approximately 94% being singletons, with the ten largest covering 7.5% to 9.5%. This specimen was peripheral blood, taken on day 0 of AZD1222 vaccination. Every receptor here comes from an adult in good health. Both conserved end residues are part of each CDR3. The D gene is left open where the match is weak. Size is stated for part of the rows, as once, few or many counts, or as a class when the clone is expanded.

CDR3 protein: CASSLSALLVSDEQFF
CDR3 DNA: TGTGCCAGCAGTTTATCGGCCCTTCTAGTATCAGATGAGCAGTTCTTC
clone size: NA
D gene: NA
J gene: TRBJ2-1
V gene: TRBV27
CDR3 length: 16

CDR3 protein: CASSIVPNSPLHF
CDR3 DNA: TGTGCCAGTAGTATTGTCCCTAATTCACCCCTCCACTTT
clone size: NA
D gene: NA
J gene: TRBJ1-6
V gene: TRBV19
CDR3 length: 13

CDR3 protein: CASSQYEGGPRTDTQYF
CDR3 DNA: TGTGCCAGCAGCCAGTACGAGGGGGGCCCTCGCACAGATACGCAGTATTTT
clone size: once
D gene: NA
J gene: TRBJ2-3
V gene: TRBV13
CDR3 length: 17

CDR3 protein: CASSMIGDSNYGYTF
CDR3 DNA: TGTGCCAGTAGTATGATCGGGGATTCCAACTATGGCTACACCTTC
clone size: NA
D gene: NA
J gene: TRBJ1-2
V gene: TRBV19
CDR3 length: 15

CDR3 protein: CSVATLNQPQHF
CDR3 DNA: TGCAGCGTCGCGACCCTCAATCAGCCCCAGCATTTT
clone size: NA
D gene: NA
J gene: TRBJ1-5
V gene: TRBV29-1
CDR3 length: 12

CDR3 protein: CASSYVQGRTDTQYF
CDR3 DNA: TGTGCCAGCAGTTACGTACAGGGGAGGACAGATACGCAGTATTTT
clone size: few
D gene: NA
J gene: TRBJ2-3
V gene: TRBV6-2/TRBV6-3
CDR3 length: 15

CDR3 protein: CASSKKQGMTFF
CDR3 DNA: TGTGCCAGCAGTAAAAAACAGGGTATGACTTTCTTT
clone size: once
D gene: NA
J gene: TRBJ1-1
V gene: TRBV2
CDR3 length: 12

CDR3 protein: CASSPGGQEQYF
CDR3 DNA: TGTGCCAGCAGCCCCGGGGGACAAGAGCAGTACTTC
clone size: NA
D gene: NA
J gene: TRBJ2-7
V gene: TRBV13
CDR3 length: 12

CDR3 protein: CASSEFPTSGGLARTDTQYF
CDR3 DNA: TGTGCCAGCAGTGAATTTCCCACTAGCGGGGGGCTTGCCCGCACAGATACGCAGTATTTT
clone size: NA
D gene: TRBD2
J gene: TRBJ2-3
V gene: TRBV6-1
CDR3 length: 20

CDR3 protein: CAISESSGGPETQYF
CDR3 DNA: TGTGCCATCAGTGAGTCTAGCGGGGGGCCAGAGACCCAGTACTTC
clone size: NA
D gene: TRBD2
J gene: TRBJ2-5
V gene: TRBV10-3
CDR3 length: 15

CDR3 protein: CASSYETSGTQYF
CDR3 DNA: TGTGCCAGCAGCTACGAAACTAGCGGGACGCAGTATTTT
clone size: NA
D gene: TRBD2
J gene: TRBJ2-3
V gene: TRBV6-5
CDR3 length: 13

CDR3 protein: CAAQSSGNTIYF
CDR3 DNA: TGTGCGGCACAAAGCTCTGGAAACACCATATATTTT
clone size: NA
D gene: NA
J gene: TRBJ1-3
V gene: TRBV2
CDR3 length: 12

CDR3 protein: CASVKDHDSGANVLTF
CDR3 DNA: TGTGCCAGCGTCAAGGATCATGACTCTGGGGCCAACGTCCTGACTTTC
clone size: NA
D gene: NA
J gene: TRBJ2-6
V gene: TRBV7-9
CDR3 length: 16

CDR3 protein: CASSLTETYGYTF
CDR3 DNA: TGTGCCAGCAGCTTGACAGAGACCTATGGCTACACCTTC
clone size: NA
D gene: NA
J gene: TRBJ1-2
V gene: TRBV7-9
CDR3 length: 13

CDR3 protein: CASSIFGGSKNIQYF
CDR3 DNA: TGTGCCAGTAGTATTTTCGGGGGCAGCAAAAACATTCAGTACTTC
clone size: NA
D gene: NA
J gene: TRBJ2-4
V gene: TRBV19
CDR3 length: 15

CDR3 protein: CAISDKGAWGYTF
CDR3 DNA: TGTGCCATCAGTGACAAGGGGGCGTGGGGCTACACCTTC
clone size: NA
D gene: TRBD1
J gene: TRBJ1-2
V gene: TRBV10-3
CDR3 length: 13

CDR3 protein: CASSPTGGQGNEQFF
CDR3 DNA: TGTGCCAGCAGTCCTACAGGGGGCCAGGGCAATGAGCAGTTCTTC
clone size: NA
D gene: TRBD1
J gene: TRBJ2-1
V gene: TRBV6-4
CDR3 length: 15

CDR3 protein: CASTVGYTEAFF
CDR3 DNA: TGTGCCAGCACCGTTGGGTACACTGAAGCTTTCTTT
clone size: NA
D gene: NA
J gene: TRBJ1-1
V gene: TRBV12-3/TRBV12-4
CDR3 length: 12

CDR3 protein: CASGDSLTDTQYF
CDR3 DNA: TGTGCCAGTGGGGACAGTCTCACAGATACGCAGTATTTT
clone size: NA
D gene: TRBD1
J gene: TRBJ2-3
V gene: TRBV19
CDR3 length: 13

CDR3 protein: CASSLDRNTGELFF
CDR3 DNA: TGTGCCAGCAGCTTAGACAGGAACACCGGGGAGCTGTTTTTT
clone size: NA
D gene: NA
J gene: TRBJ2-2
V gene: TRBV7-2
CDR3 length: 14

CDR3 protein: CASSEIRQRNTEAFF
CDR3 DNA: TGTGCCAGCAGTGAGATCAGACAAAGGAACACTGAAGCTTTCTTT
clone size: NA
D gene: NA
J gene: TRBJ1-1
V gene: TRBV2
CDR3 length: 15

CDR3 protein: CAAFTDTQYF
CDR3 DNA: TGTGCAGCTTTCACAGATACGCAGTATTTT
clone size: NA
D gene: NA
J gene: TRBJ2-3
V gene: TRBV19
CDR3 length: 10

CDR3 protein: CASSLNWGNTGELFF
CDR3 DNA: TGTGCCAGCAGCTTAAACTGGGGGAACACCGGGGAGCTGTTTTTT
clone size: NA
D gene: NA
J gene: TRBJ2-2
V gene: TRBV7-2
CDR3 length: 15

CDR3 protein: CASSGDGTSGNTIYF
CDR3 DNA: TGTGCCAGTAGTGGCGACGGGACCTCTGGAAACACCATATATTTT
clone size: NA
D gene: NA
J gene: TRBJ1-3
V gene: TRBV19
CDR3 length: 15

CDR3 protein: CASSFRGPEAFF
CDR3 DNA: TGTGCCAGCAGTTTTCGGGGGCCTGAAGCTTTCTTT
clone size: NA
D gene: NA
J gene: TRBJ1-1
V gene: TRBV12-3/TRBV12-4
CDR3 length: 12

CDR3 protein: CASSFGTARVGYGYTF
CDR3 DNA: TGTGCCAGCAGTTTCGGGACGGCCCGGGTTGGCTATGGCTACACCTTC
clone size: NA
D gene: NA
J gene: TRBJ1-2
V gene: TRBV6-2/TRBV6-3
CDR3 length: 16

CDR3 protein: CARRPRTSYETQYF
CDR3 DNA: TGTGCCAGGCGGCCCCGGACTAGCTATGAGACCCAGTACTTC
clone size: NA
D gene: TRBD2
J gene: TRBJ2-5
V gene: TRBV9
CDR3 length: 14

CDR3 protein: CASRWTWDGWETQYF
CDR3 DNA: TGTGCCAGCAGGTGGACCTGGGATGGGTGGGAGACCCAGTACTTC
clone size: NA
D gene: NA
J gene: TRBJ2-5
V gene: TRBV7-8
CDR3 length: 15

CDR3 protein: CASSLEPGTFAGNTIYF
CDR3 DNA: TGTGCCAGCAGCTTGGAGCCGGGAACCTTCGCCGGAAACACCATATATTTT
clone size: NA
D gene: NA
J gene: TRBJ1-3
V gene: TRBV5-5
CDR3 length: 17

CDR3 protein: CASSPGSLNEKLFF
CDR3 DNA: TGTGCCAGCAGCCCAGGGTCCCTCAATGAAAAACTGTTTTTT
clone size: NA
D gene: NA
J gene: TRBJ1-4
V gene: TRBV13
CDR3 length: 14

CDR3 protein: CASAVRQMNTEAFF
CDR3 DNA: TGCGCCTCCGCCGTGAGGCAAATGAACACTGAAGCTTTCTTT
clone size: NA
D gene: NA
J gene: TRBJ1-1
V gene: TRBV5-1
CDR3 length: 14

CDR3 protein: CASSPRDEKLFF
CDR3 DNA: TGTGCCAGCAGCCCAAGGGATGAAAAACTGTTTTTT
clone size: NA
D gene: NA
J gene: TRBJ1-4
V gene: TRBV7-9
CDR3 length: 12

CDR3 protein: CASSQDGRLAGGKYNEQFF
CDR3 DNA: TGTGCCAGCAGCCAAGATGGGAGACTAGCGGGGGGGAAGTACAATGAGCAGTTCTTC
clone size: NA
D gene: TRBD2
J gene: TRBJ2-1
V gene: TRBV3-1/TRBV3-2
CDR3 length: 19

CDR3 protein: CASSLGTPVQETQYF
CDR3 DNA: TGTGCCAGCAGCTTAGGGACACCAGTCCAAGAGACCCAGTACTTC
clone size: NA
D gene: NA
J gene: TRBJ2-5
V gene: TRBV11-3
CDR3 length: 15

CDR3 protein: CASSFTAPIQYF
CDR3 DNA: TGTGCCAGCAGTTTCACAGCGCCTATTCAGTACTTC
clone size: NA
D gene: NA
J gene: TRBJ2-4
V gene: TRBV12-3/TRBV12-4
CDR3 length: 12

CDR3 protein: CASRPTPGQILLNTEAFF
CDR3 DNA: TGTGCCAGCAGACCTACGCCGGGACAGATCCTGTTGAACACTGAAGCTTTCTTT
clone size: NA
D gene: TRBD1
J gene: TRBJ1-1
V gene: TRBV3-1/TRBV3-2
CDR3 length: 18

CDR3 protein: CASSQLRASSYEQYF
CDR3 DNA: TGCGCCAGCAGCCAGTTGAGAGCTAGCTCCTACGAGCAGTACTTC
clone size: NA
D gene: NA
J gene: TRBJ2-7
V gene: TRBV5-1
CDR3 length: 15

CDR3 protein: CASSLASGGATDTGELFF
CDR3 DNA: TGTGCCAGCAGCTTGGCTAGCGGGGGGGCCACGGACACCGGGGAGCTGTTTTTT
clone size: NA
D gene: TRBD2
J gene: TRBJ2-2
V gene: TRBV7-3
CDR3 length: 18

CDR3 protein: CASIGGRRNQPQHF
CDR3 DNA: TGTGCCAGTATAGGCGGCCGACGGAATCAGCCCCAGCATTTT
clone size: NA
D gene: NA
J gene: TRBJ1-5
V gene: TRBV19
CDR3 length: 14

CDR3 protein: CASSLDLNQPQHF
CDR3 DNA: TGTGCCAGCAGCTTAGATCTGAATCAGCCCCAGCATTTT
clone size: NA
D gene: NA
J gene: TRBJ1-5
V gene: TRBV7-9
CDR3 length: 13

CDR3 protein: CASSQVGGTEGYTF
CDR3 DNA: TGCGCCAGCAGCCAAGTTGGGGGAACAGAAGGCTACACCTTC
clone size: NA
D gene: NA
J gene: TRBJ1-2
V gene: TRBV4-1
CDR3 length: 14

CDR3 protein: CASSLAGSDYGYTF
CDR3 DNA: TGTGCCAGCAGTTTAGCAGGGTCTGACTATGGCTACACCTTC
clone size: NA
D gene: NA
J gene: TRBJ1-2
V gene: TRBV28
CDR3 length: 14

CDR3 protein: CASSFDSHSNQPQHF
CDR3 DNA: TGTGCCAGCAGTTTTGACAGTCATAGCAATCAGCCCCAGCATTTT
clone size: NA
D gene: NA
J gene: TRBJ1-5
V gene: TRBV6-6
CDR3 length: 15

CDR3 protein: CASSPRTGNTEAFF
CDR3 DNA: TGTGCCAGCAGCCCTCGGACGGGGAACACTGAAGCTTTCTTT
clone size: NA
D gene: NA
J gene: TRBJ1-1
V gene: TRBV3-1/TRBV3-2
CDR3 length: 14

CDR3 protein: CASSIETSGGDLGNEQFF
CDR3 DNA: TGTGCCAGTAGTATAGAGACTAGCGGGGGGGATTTAGGAAATGAGCAGTTCTTC
clone size: NA
D gene: TRBD2
J gene: TRBJ2-1
V gene: TRBV19
CDR3 length: 18

CDR3 protein: CASSPKPGHNEKLFF
CDR3 DNA: TGTGCCAGCAGTCCTAAACCCGGACACAATGAAAAACTGTTTTTT
clone size: NA
D gene: NA
J gene: TRBJ1-4
V gene: TRBV27
CDR3 length: 15

CDR3 protein: CAWSGVIGNSPLHF
CDR3 DNA: TGTGCCTGGAGTGGAGTAATTGGGAATTCACCCCTCCACTTT
clone size: NA
D gene: NA
J gene: TRBJ1-6
V gene: TRBV30
CDR3 length: 14

CDR3 protein: CASSAGGAVTEAFF
CDR3 DNA: TGTGCCAGCAGCGCCGGAGGGGCCGTGACTGAAGCTTTCTTT
clone size: few
D gene: NA
J gene: TRBJ1-1
V gene: TRBV9
CDR3 length: 14

CDR3 protein: CASTKALGAEKLFF
CDR3 DNA: TGTGCCAGCACCAAGGCCTTAGGGGCAGAAAAACTGTTTTTT
clone size: once
D gene: NA
J gene: TRBJ1-4
V gene: TRBV6-6
CDR3 length: 14

CDR3 protein: CASSRPTGVVKNIQYF
CDR3 DNA: TGTGCCAGCAGCCGACCGACAGGGGTGGTCAAAAACATTCAGTACTTC
clone size: NA
D gene: TRBD1
J gene: TRBJ2-4
V gene: TRBV6-6
CDR3 length: 16

CDR3 protein: CASSLESYEQYF
CDR3 DNA: TGTGCCAGCAGCTTAGAGTCCTACGAGCAGTACTTC
clone size: NA
D gene: NA
J gene: TRBJ2-7
V gene: TRBV11-3
CDR3 length: 12

CDR3 protein: CAGYRAGGNTEAFF
CDR3 DNA: TGTGCCGGGTATCGGGCAGGAGGGAACACTGAAGCTTTCTTT
clone size: NA
D gene: NA
J gene: TRBJ1-1
V gene: TRBV2
CDR3 length: 14

CDR3 protein: CASSFMTGNNQPQHF
CDR3 DNA: TGTGCCAGCAGCTTTATGACAGGGAACAATCAGCCCCAGCATTTT
clone size: NA
D gene: TRBD1
J gene: TRBJ1-5
V gene: TRBV7-2
CDR3 length: 15

CDR3 protein: CASSLSGRGSAEAFF
CDR3 DNA: TGTGCCAGCAGCTTATCGGGCAGAGGGAGCGCTGAAGCTTTCTTT
clone size: NA
D gene: NA
J gene: TRBJ1-1
V gene: TRBV7-9
CDR3 length: 15

CDR3 protein: CASTGRYGYTF
CDR3 DNA: TGTGCCAGCACAGGGCGGTATGGCTACACCTTC
clone size: NA
D gene: NA
J gene: TRBJ1-2
V gene: TRBV3-1/TRBV3-2
CDR3 length: 11

CDR3 protein: CASSLIDYNEQFF
CDR3 DNA: TGTGCCAGCAGCTTAATCGACTACAATGAGCAGTTCTTC
clone size: NA
D gene: NA
J gene: TRBJ2-1
V gene: TRBV7-8
CDR3 length: 13

CDR3 protein: CASGGQSSIFEAFF
CDR3 DNA: TGTGCCAGCGGGGGACAGTCCTCTATCTTTGAAGCTTTCTTT
clone size: once
D gene: TRBD1
J gene: TRBJ1-1
V gene: TRBV25-1
CDR3 length: 14

CDR3 protein: CASSLGTEAFF
CDR3 DNA: TGTGCCAGCAGTTTAGGGACTGAAGCTTTCTTT
clone size: NA
D gene: NA
J gene: TRBJ1-1
V gene: TRBV6-5
CDR3 length: 11

CDR3 protein: CASSIGEAIDTQYF
CDR3 DNA: TGTGCCAGTAGTATTGGTGAGGCGATTGATACGCAGTATTTT
clone size: NA
D gene: NA
J gene: TRBJ2-3
V gene: TRBV19
CDR3 length: 14

CDR3 protein: CASSPTGSMNTEAFF
CDR3 DNA: TGTGCCAGTAGTCCGACAGGGTCGATGAACACTGAAGCTTTCTTT
clone size: NA
D gene: TRBD1
J gene: TRBJ1-1
V gene: TRBV19
CDR3 length: 15